Below, 9 T cell receptor beta chains from the same sample are listed, as sequenced in a study of Ad26.COV2.S vaccination and SARS-CoV-2 variants. The method was immunoSEQ multiplex PCR; TCRdb's version includes in-frame clones alone and lacks a portion of them. The table includes approximately 140,000 clones, around 86% detected once. Sequenced here: peripheral blood, sampled after recovery from COVID-19. All receptors derive from a human donor who had recovered from COVID-19.

This clone was recorded only once. The chain is built from TRBV3-1 (or the pseudogene TRBV3-2) and TRBJ2-4; unclear D gene. This CDR3 is built from 13 residues. V lost 5 bases and J lost 7, with 12 bases in between. Germline V gene sequence: CDR1 LGHDT, CDR2 YNNKEL (reference sequence). The CDR3 sequence: CASSTRFENIQYF. In nucleotides, the CDR3 is TGTGCCAGCAGCACAAGATTTGAGAACATTCAGTACTTC.

The chain couples TRBV6-5 to TRBJ1-2, with D perhaps matching TRBD1 (5 bases). In germline, CDR1 is MNHEY, CDR2 SVGAGI. The length of the CDR3 is 13 residues. Trimming removed 7 bases from V and 4 bases from J, with 13 bases in between. The CDR3, as DNA: TGTGCCAGCACCTCGGGACGGAGCTATGGCTACACCTTC. It translates to CASTSGRSYGYTF.

This clone was seen more than once but under ten times. The rearrangement uses TRBV21-1 and TRBJ1-2; the table's D call, TRBD1, has no DNA check behind it. TRBV21-1 is a pseudogene segment. The CDR3 runs to 12 residues. CDR3 amino acids: CASGQGEYGYTF. In DNA form, the CDR3 reads TGTGCCAGCGGACAGGGTGAATATGGCTACACCTTC.

The J gene is TRBJ1-2, the V gene TRBV6-1, with D perhaps TRBD1 (5 bases). The CDR3 totals 15 residues. The germline CDR1 and CDR2 sequences are MNHNS and SASEGT. Trimming shortened V by 2 bases and J by 5 bases, and 15 bases separated the two germline ends. The CDR3 loop reads CASSEPGNYRYGYTF. The CDR3 nucleotides are TGTGCCAGCAGTGAACCAGGGAATTATCGGTATGGCTACACCTTC.

J is TRBJ1-2 and V is TRBV27, with TRBD1 matching 8 bases. The germline V gene has CDR1 MNHEY and CDR2 SMNVEV (reference sequence). Trimming cost V 8 bases and J 4 bases; bases outside gene matches: 6. CDR3 length: 13 amino acids. CDR3 DNA sequence: TGTGCCAGCGGCTACAGGGGGTGCTATGGCTACACCTTC. Amino acid sequence: CASGYRGCYGYTF.

The rearrangement uses TRBV10-3 and TRBJ1-2; TRBD1 is a possible D gene (5 bases). Trimming stripped 4 bases from V and 6 bases from J, with 12 bases between. The length of the CDR3 is 13 residues. Germline V CDR1 and CDR2: ENHRY, SYGVKD. This chain's CDR3 is CAISVVGVDGYTF. In nucleotides, the CDR3 is TGTGCCATCAGTGTGGTAGGGGTCGATGGCTACACCTTC.

V gene TRBV10-3 combines with J gene TRBJ2-2; possibly TRBD2 for D (5 bases). Germline-derived CDR1 and CDR2 are ENHRY and SYGVKD. V lost 0 bases and J 3 bases, leaving 11 bases between the germline ends. This CDR3 is 16 amino acids long. The CDR3 protein is CAISESPPRDTGELFF. Here the CDR3 DNA reads TGTGCCATCAGTGAGTCGCCCCCGCGGGACACCGGGGAGCTGTTTTTT.

The chain recombines TRBV7-9 with TRBJ2-7; 9 bases match TRBD1. V was clipped by 4 bases and J by 6 bases; unmatched bases: 10. CDR1 and CDR2 from the germline V gene are SEHNR and FQNEAQ (reference sequence). This CDR3 is 15 amino acids long. The DNA of the CDR3 is TGTGCCAGCAGCTCTCTCGGGACAGGGTCAGCCGAGCAGTACTTC. This gives the protein CASSSLGTGSAEQYF.

The table lists this clone with a count of one. The rearrangement joins TRBV5-6 to TRBJ1-1; no definite D call. This CDR3 has 14 amino acids. Between the trimmed V and J ends, which lost 5 bases and 3 bases, there was a span of 14 bases. CDR1 is SGHDT, CDR2 YYEEEE, per germline. The CDR3 coding sequence is TGTGCCAGCAGTTTCTGGTCTTCGGACACTGAAGCTTTCTTT. This gives the protein CASSFWSSDTEAFF.